This entry concerns a single T cell receptor beta chain. The data stem from a study of cytomegalovirus exposure and HLA in healthy donors. The CDR3 length is 15 residues. CDR1 SGHRS and CDR2 YFSETQ come from the germline V gene. The junction had 6 bases not matched to a gene; V was cut back by 0 bases and J by 5 bases. Primers included in the PCR were 60 Vbeta and 13 Jbeta primers. Sequencing was performed with immunoSEQ multiplex PCR; in TCRdb, only in-frame clones are kept and a portion is missing. This table holds about 99,000 clones. This rearrangement joins TRBV5-1 to TRBJ2-7, with TRBD1 identical over 9 bases. The clonotype comes from a man aged 35 to 55 in good health and CMV-seronegative. The sample was PBMCs. This CDR3 reads CASSLVGDRDNEQYF. CDR3 DNA: TGCGCCAGCAGCTTGGTAGGGGACAGGGACAACGAGCAGTACTTC.